This T cell receptor (beta chain) is drawn from a study of cytomegalovirus exposure and HLA in healthy donors. Study results and caveats: Reports described diagnosis of cytomegalovirus status by the classifier as highly specific and sensitive. Earlier analysis looked at TCR beta V segments, and most were productive about 90% or about 30% of the time.

The CDR3 is 11 amino acids. Germline V gives CDR1 MDHEN, CDR2 SYDVKM. About this clone itself: Its target is unknown.

A multiplex PCR was run with 60 Vbeta primers and 13 Jbeta primers. Repertoires were generated with immunoSEQ multiplex PCR, while TCRdb's copy carries only in-frame clones and drops some. In the table there are about 160,000 clones, approximately 80% of which are singletons. The clonotype originates from a woman younger than 30 in good health and CMV-seronegative. The V gene is TRBV28, the J gene TRBJ2-5; the D is unclear. The J call is in doubt because the DNA end fits TRBJ2-7 better. Sequencing was performed on PBMCs. The CDR3 sequence: CASSSTYEQYF. Here the CDR3 DNA reads TGTGCCAGCAGTTCAACCTACGAGCAGTACTTC.